A single T cell receptor beta chain is shown here with its context. This receptor's antigen is unknown. Base qualities are not provided; no much larger clone lies one nucleotide away. A total of around 30 patients with locally advanced or metastatic urothelial carcinoma, treated at Memorial Sloan Kettering on a trial protocol, made up the cohort. Peripheral blood mononuclear cells were collected pretreatment and during treatment, with between 1 and 8 total time points obtained per patient. The Qiagen DNeasy Blood extraction kit was used to purify genomic DNA from total PBMCs and tumor samples. Collected pretreatment and during treatment, PBMCs were isolated and stored as previously described. The sample comes from a study of PD-L1 blockade in urothelial cancer (dated by TCRdb to the late 2010s). Broadly, across the study: Therapy was started in 2014 for all patients, and atezolizumab 1,200 mg was administered intravenously every 3 weeks. Pretreatment blood TCR-seq was available for around 29 patients, at least one posttreatment blood collection was obtained for approximately 24 patients, and tumor TCR-seq was available for approximately 24 patients. In the same patients, pretreatment tumors underwent whole exome sequencing and RNA sequencing in addition to TCR sequencing. Durable clinical benefit was achieved by nine patients and was not achieved by 20 patients. Blood samples were analyzed 3 weeks after the start of treatment (second dose) and 6 weeks after the start of treatment. Durable clinical benefit was defined as a progression-free survival longer than 6 months, and TCR features were additionally tested against progression-free survival and overall survival. About 85% of the roughly 29 patients were identified as males with urothelial cancer of bladder origin, and a prior smoking history was reported by 18 of 29 patients. Blood samples gave median yields of about 150,000 T cells and around 88,000 unique TCRs, along with a median clonality of around 0.08. An exploratory multi-omic analysis was conducted of the somatic, immune and clinical correlates of response to PD-L1 blockade with atezolizumab in urothelial cancer. An ECOG performance status of 0 or 1 was recorded for the patients, and 0 to 3 prior chemotherapy regimens had been received by the patients. TCR sequencing covered pretreatment tumor samples and matched, serially collected peripheral blood taken before and after atezolizumab treatment.

What the study reported, not specific to this receptor: A pretreatment peripheral blood TCR clonality below the median was linked to improved progression-free and overall survival. Greater expansion of tumor-associated TCR clones in peripheral blood 3 weeks after the start of treatment was observed in patients with durable benefit (n of about 20, p = 0.022). Small sample size (n of about 30) and many exploratory analyses mean the results are intended to be hypothesis-generating.

Germline trimming amounts to 3 bases on V and 5 bases on J, with 14 as the count of junction bases outside the gene matches. Counted from cysteine to phenylalanine, this CDR3 has 17 amino acids. Only the CDR3 DNA stays, 51 bases, in frame from base 1. The germline V gene specifies MGHRA as CDR1 and YSYEKL as CDR2. Synthetic TCR analog templates were spiked into each PCR so that absolute template abundance could be estimated from read counts. TCRbeta CDR3 regions were amplified from genomic DNA with bias-controlled V and J gene primers using the immunoSEQ assay. Sequencing of rearranged TCRbeta segments was performed at approximately 20X coverage. Per the authors' processing: Clustering was used to correct sequencing errors, and CDR3s were annotated against IMGT to assign V, D and J genes. Out-of-frame and stop-codon sequences were excluded, and only productive TCRbeta rearrangements were used in downstream analyses. Clonality was computed as one minus Shannon entropy normalized by the log of the number of unique productive sequences. Fisher's exact test with Benjamini-Hochberg correction, at a threshold of adjusted p below 0.01, was used to find clones that differed between time points or between blood and tumor. The clones in this table, taken by TCRdb from immuneACCESS, are in-frame only. Not every clone is retained; where verified, under half of the shortfall comes from an unresolved V gene, and the cause of the rest is unknown. The DNA gave D and trimming, while V, J and clone size come from that table. This sample is represented by 35,000 to 45,000 clones; around 82% of them were singletons. Roughly a sixth of the sample belongs to the ten largest clones.

The clonotype was recovered from a man aged 60-69 years with urothelial cancer. The V gene is TRBV4-1 and the J gene is TRBJ2-3; TRBD2 fits 7 bases in the junction. Sequencing used PBMCs, obtained around atezolizumab (anti-PD-L1) treatment. The DNA sequence is TGCGCCAGCAGCCACCCCCTAGGGGCGGGAGTAGAAGATACGCAGTATTTT. The resulting protein is CASSHPLGAGVEDTQYF.